What follows are 32 T cell receptor beta chains derived from one specimen sequenced in a study of T cells in Graves' hyperthyroidism and ophthalmopathy. There were TCR beta CDR3 regions amplified from RNA transcripts. With the HTBI primer set, the TCR CDR3 went through a first round of RT-PCR. MiXCR, run by TCRdb on the multiplex PCR reads, gives a single entry per CDR3 protein. This sample carries a few hundred thousand distinct CDR3 sequences, 17% of them seen once, and the ten largest clones take 15% to 20%. The specimen was blood. The receptors come from a woman aged 18-29 years with Graves' ophthalmopathy.

This clonotype showed up many times. V and J are TRBV6-1 and TRBJ2-7; D perhaps matches TRBD2 (6 bases). V shed 5 bases and J shed 2 bases, with 13 bases lying between them. Germline V lookup: CDR1 MNHNS, CDR2 SASEGT. The CDR3 has 14 amino acids. This chain's CDR3 is CASSRTTVTYEQYF. CDR3 nucleotide sequence: TGTGCCAGCAGTCGGACTACCGTTACCTACGAGCAGTACTTC.

This clonotype was counted between two and nine times. The genes are TRBV10-3 and TRBJ1-1; D gene uncertain. Germline values: CDR1 ENHRY, CDR2 SYGVKD. Trimming shortened V by 2 bases and J by 5 bases, and 18 bases separated the two germline ends. CDR3 size: 16 residues. The CDR3 protein is CAISERRSGGITEAFF. CDR3 DNA sequence: TGTGCCATCAGTGAGAGAAGGAGTGGAGGAATTACTGAAGCTTTCTTT.

This clonotype was recorded many times. The CDR3 nucleotides read TGTGCCAGCAGCTCCTGGACAGGGGAGAATCAGCCCCAGCATTTT. Protein: CASSSWTGENQPQHF. The V call is TRBV7-9, the J call TRBJ1-5, with 9 bases matching TRBD1. Trimming took 4 bases from V and 4 from J; bases not matched to a gene: 5. Per the germline V gene, CDR1 is SEHNR and CDR2 is FQNEAQ (reference sequence). The CDR3 covers 15 residues.

The CDR3 region has the DNA TGTGCCAGCAGCTCAGGGGAACCAAGGGCACCCCTCCACTTT. It is translated as CASSSGEPRAPLHF. The chain is built from TRBV28 and TRBJ1-6, with a weak D call TRBD1 (6 bases). Germline CDR1 and CDR2: MDHEN and SYDVKM. V was clipped by 6 bases and J by 11 bases, with 17 bases between them. The CDR3 runs 14 residues.

The chain has TRBV10-2 and TRBJ2-7, with 8 positions matching TRBD1. Germline lookup yields CDR1 WSHSY and CDR2 SAAADI. The CDR3 has 15 residues. Losses at the gene ends were 3 bases for V and 6 bases for J; bases not matched to a gene: 10. The CDR3: CASSEKTGGHIEQYF. CDR3 nucleotide sequence: TGCGCCAGCAGTGAAAAAACAGGGGGGCATATCGAGCAGTACTTC.

This rearrangement joins TRBV5-4 to TRBJ2-2; D may be TRBD2 (6 bases). CDR1 SGHNT and CDR2 YYREEE come from the germline V gene (reference sequence). This CDR3 is built from 16 residues. V was shortened by 2 bases and J by 7 bases, with 18 bases between the two germline ends. CDR3 sequence (DNA): TGTGCCAGCAGCTTTCAGATTAGCGGAGGGGACGGGGAGCTGTTTTTT. Amino acids: CASSFQISGGDGELFF.

The sample holds a few counts of this clonotype. The rearrangement uses TRBV20-1 and TRBJ2-3; 8 bases align to TRBD2. The CDR3 totals 15 residues. Trimming cost V 6 bases and J 2 bases; bases outside gene matches: 10. Germline assignment: CDR1 DFQATT and CDR2 SNEGSKA (reference sequence). DNA for the CDR3: TGCAGTGCGGGCGGGGGGTCGGTTTACACAGATACGCAGTATTTT. Encoded protein: CSAGGGSVYTDTQYF.

At least ten counts were recorded for this clonotype. The V and J genes are TRBV20-1 and TRBJ2-3; D may be TRBD2 (6 bases). Germline CDR1 reads DFQATT; CDR2 reads SNEGSKA (reference sequence). The CDR3 totals 17 residues. Trimming cost V 0 bases and J 0 bases, with 16 bases left between them. CDR3 DNA sequence: TGCAGTGCTAGAGAGACCTCGGGACTCAAAAGCACAGATACGCAGTATTTT. Protein: CSARETSGLKSTDTQYF.

V is TRBV12-3 or TRBV12-4 and J is TRBJ1-5; D is undetermined. CDR3 length: 15 amino acids. V shed 3 bases and J shed 0 bases, with 9 bases lying between them. The CDR3 sequence: CASSLSGHSNQPQHF. The CDR3 region has the DNA TGTGCCAGCAGTTTGAGCGGTCATAGCAATCAGCCCCAGCATTTT.

This clonotype was counted only a few times. This sequence joins TRBV29-1 and TRBJ2-7; no clear D gene. Trimming removed 5 bases from V and 5 bases from J, with 16 bases in between. CDR3 length: 13 amino acids. CDR1 and CDR2 (germline): SQVTM, ANQGSEA. In DNA form, the CDR3 reads TGCAGCGTTCATGATTACTCCACTGACGAGCAGTACTTC. Translation: CSVHDYSTDEQYF.

This clonotype was counted many times. The V gene is TRBV15, the J gene TRBJ2-3, with 9 positions matching TRBD1. The trim removed 5 bases at V and 6 bases at J, leaving 6 bases unmatched. This CDR3 contains 14 residues. Germline V gene lookup returns CDR1 LNHNV and CDR2 YYDKDF (reference sequence). CDR3 nucleotide sequence: TGTGCCACCAGCGGACAGGGGATGAGGGATACGCAGTATTTT. Translating gives CATSGQGMRDTQYF.

The chain couples TRBV20-1 to TRBJ1-6; D is unclear. Germline V gene data show CDR1 as DFQATT and CDR2 as SNEGSKA (reference sequence). The CDR3 extends over 15 amino acids. With 5 bases removed from V and 9 bases from J, the gap between germline ends came to 20 bases. The CDR3 is CSAFGQLVRGSPLHF. CDR3 bases: TGCAGTGCTTTCGGCCAGCTCGTGCGGGGTTCACCCCTCCACTTT.

This clonotype was seen repeatedly, ten times or more. The V call is TRBV20-1, the J call TRBJ1-5; D is possibly TRBD1 (6 bases). Germline V gene data show CDR1 as DFQATT and CDR2 as SNEGSKA (reference sequence). V lost 0 bases and J lost 4, with 19 bases in between. The CDR3 length is 17 residues. CDR3 nucleotides: TGCAGTGCTAGAGACGCGTCGTCGGGGGCCGGGAATCAGCCCCAGCATTTT. It translates to CSARDASSGAGNQPQHF.

There are many counts of this clonotype. The chain carries TRBV2 and TRBJ1-2, with D possibly being TRBD1 (5 bases). This CDR3 has 15 residues. The germline gives CDR1 SNHLY, CDR2 FYNNEI. V lost 2 bases to trimming and J lost 2 bases, with 12 bases between them. CDR3 sequence: CASSENPGQNYGYTF. CDR3 DNA sequence: TGTGCCAGCAGTGAAAACCCAGGGCAGAACTATGGCTACACCTTC.

This clonotype was found many times. The V and J genes are TRBV20-1 and TRBJ2-7; D might be TRBD1 (5 bases). The CDR3 has 13 amino acids. With 6 bases removed from V and 1 base from J, the gap between germline ends came to 13 bases. Germline V CDR1 and CDR2: DFQATT, SNEGSKA (reference sequence). The CDR3: CSAQGVSSYEQYF. CDR3 nucleotides: TGCAGTGCCCAAGGGGTTTCTTCCTACGAGCAGTACTTC.

This clonotype was counted many times. The chain couples TRBV30 to TRBJ2-4; 8 bases line up with TRBD1. The CDR3 is 12 residues long. Trimming removed 4 bases from V and 6 bases from J; junction bases left unmatched: 2. The germline CDR1 and CDR2 sequences are GTSNPN and SVGIG (reference sequence). The CDR3 nucleotides are TGTGCCTGGACGGGGACAGGAAACATTCAGTACTTC. Its translation is CAWTGTGNIQYF.

This clonotype was picked up many times. The rearrangement links TRBV10-3 to TRBJ1-5; tentative D call: TRBD1 (5 bases). The CDR3 has 13 residues. V lost 5 bases and J 6 bases, leaving 11 bases between the germline ends. Looked up from germline, CDR1 is ENHRY and CDR2 is SYGVKD. The CDR3 loop is CAISQGSGQPQHF. Written as DNA, the CDR3 is TGTGCCATCAGTCAGGGTAGCGGTCAGCCCCAGCATTTT.

This chain joins TRBV5-5 and TRBJ1-5; D ambiguous. V was cut by 4 bases and J by 0 bases, with 11 bases left in between. The germline V gene encodes CDR1 SGHKS and CDR2 YYEKEE (reference sequence). This CDR3 is 15 amino acids long. The CDR3 loop reads CASSLGWDSNQPQHF. DNA of the CDR3: TGTGCCAGCAGCCTGGGATGGGATAGCAATCAGCCCCAGCATTTT. The full variable domain, rest sourced from reference TRBV5-5 and TRBJ1-5, is DAGVTQSPTHLIKTRGQQVTLRCSPISGHKSVSWYQQVLGQGPQFIFQYYEKEERGRGNFPDRFSARQFPNYSSELNVNALLLGDSALYLCASSLGWDSNQPQHFGDGTRLSIL.

This clonotype was counted ten times or more. This chain connects TRBV7-3 to TRBJ1-1, with TRBD1 matching 8 bases. The CDR3 sequence is 16 residues long. The trim removed 5 bases at V and 7 bases at J, leaving 15 bases unmatched. Germline V CDR1 and CDR2: SGHTA, FQGTGA. Here the CDR3 reads CASSLRLGTGGNEAFF. DNA of the CDR3: TGTGCCAGCAGCCTGAGGCTTGGGACAGGCGGAAATGAAGCTTTCTTT.

About this clonotype: A much bigger clone sits one base away, suggesting this may be a read error. No conserved phenylalanine or tryptophan is present at the end of the CDR3, so a read error is the likely explanation. The chain has TRBV28 and TRBJ2-7, with D perhaps TRBD1 or TRBD2 (6 bases each). V lost 5 bases to trimming and J lost 5 bases, with 19 bases between them. The CDR3 has 15 residues. In germline, CDR1 is MDHEN, CDR2 SYDVKM. CDR3 DNA sequence: TGTGCCAGCAGTCTAGGGGGGTCCTTGGTCGACGAGCAGTACTCC. Protein sequence: CASSLGGSLVDEQYS.

The chain links TRBV9 to TRBJ2-7; D possibly corresponds to TRBD2 (5 bases). With 4 bases removed from V and 3 bases from J, the gap between germline ends came to 11 bases. This CDR3 contains 13 residues. Looked up from germline, CDR1 is SGDLS and CDR2 is YYNGEE. In DNA form, the CDR3 reads TGTGCCAGCAGCACTCTGGAGGACTACGAGCAGTACTTC. Translating gives CASSTLEDYEQYF. Full variable domain (outside the CDR3, taken from reference TRBV9 and TRBJ2-7): DSGVTQTPKHLITATGQRVTLRCSPRSGDLSVYWYQQSLDQGLQFLIQYYNGEERAKGNILERFSAQQFPDLHSELNLSSLELGDSALYFCASSTLEDYEQYFGPGTRLTVT.

Many counts were recorded for this clonotype. The CDR3 DNA sequence: TGTGCCAGCAGTGAGAGGCGGACAGGGGTTTACGAGCAGTACTTC. It specifies CASSERRTGVYEQYF. This rearrangement joins TRBV28 to TRBJ2-7; TRBD1 aligns across 9 bases. Germline CDR1 MDHEN, CDR2 SYDVKM. The CDR3 is 15 residues long. V lost 5 bases, J lost 4 bases, and 9 bases stayed unmatched.

With respect to this clonotype: A much larger clone lies a single base off, so this may be a read error. V usage is TRBV6-1 and J usage is TRBJ1-2; 9 bases line up with TRBD1. Germline assignment: CDR1 MNHNS and CDR2 SASEGT. Trimming at V came to 5 bases and at J to 7 bases, leaving 8 bases not matched to a gene. CDR3 length equals 14 residues. The CDR3: CASSPRDRVLGYTF. The CDR3 bases are TGTGCCAGCAGTCCCCGGGACAGGGTACTTGGCTACACCTTC.

The chain recombines TRBV11-2 with TRBJ2-4; D possibly matches TRBD1 or TRBD2 (6 bases each). V dropped 2 bases and J dropped 8 bases, with 13 bases sitting between them. In germline, CDR1 is SGHAT, CDR2 FQNNGV. The CDR3 extends over 14 amino acids. CDR3 bases: TGTGCCAGCAGCTTAAGGGGGAGGTGGGACATTCAGTACTTC. Residues: CASSLRGRWDIQYF.

The chain has TRBV4-1 and TRBJ1-1, with D unclear. CDR1 MGHRA and CDR2 YSYEKL come from the germline V gene. The CDR3 runs to 18 residues. Trimming cost V 0 bases and J 0 bases, with 17 bases left between them. This chain's CDR3 is CASSQDDVPLRMNTEAFF. CDR3 coding DNA: TGCGCCAGCAGCCAAGATGACGTCCCATTACGGATGAACACTGAAGCTTTCTTT.

This sequence joins TRBV4-3 and TRBJ2-1; TRBD2 aligns across 12 bases. V lost 4 bases, J lost 0 bases, and 10 bases stayed unmatched. This CDR3 is built from 19 residues. Germline V CDR1 and CDR2: LGHNA, YSLEER. CDR3 sequence: CASSRGTSGWKSSYNEQFF. CDR3 sequence (DNA): TGCGCCAGCAGCCGAGGGACTAGCGGGTGGAAAAGCTCCTACAATGAGCAGTTCTTC.

For the CDR3, the DNA is TGTGCCAGTAGTAGACCAGTATCCCGCAATGAGCAGTTCTTC. This encodes CASSRPVSRNEQFF. The chain couples TRBV19 to TRBJ2-1; D call uncertain. V lost 4 bases, J lost 6 bases, and 13 bases lay in between. CDR1 LNHDA and CDR2 SQIVND come from the germline V gene (reference sequence). The CDR3 spans 14 residues.

This clonotype was picked up a small number of times. The CDR3 DNA reads as TGTGCCAGCAGTGCCGTGGGGCGGGGAGAGACCCAGTACTTC. Translating it yields CASSAVGRGETQYF. V and J are TRBV2 and TRBJ2-5; D is perhaps TRBD2 (6 bases). Trimming cost V 4 bases and J 4 bases, with 13 bases left between them. There are 14 residues in the CDR3. The V gene's germline CDR1 is SNHLY and CDR2 FYNNEI.

This clonotype has a count of ten or more. The chain employs TRBV6-1 and TRBJ2-7, with D perhaps given as TRBD1 or TRBD2 (5 bases each). This CDR3 region has 15 residues. Trimming took 2 bases from V and 2 from J, leaving 13 bases between them. Germline CDR1 is MNHNS and CDR2 is SASEGT. The CDR3, as DNA: TGTGCCAGCAGTGAAAGGGGAGACGGTCCCTACGAGCAGTACTTC. Protein: CASSERGDGPYEQYF.

The chain carries TRBV5-5 and TRBJ1-1, with a possible D match to TRBD1 (6 bases). Germline values: CDR1 SGHKS, CDR2 YYEKEE (reference sequence). The V and J ends lost 2 bases and 4 bases respectively, with 15 bases between them. This CDR3 comprises 15 residues. The CDR3 DNA follows: TGTGCCAGCAGCTTCCACAGGGATGGTAGCACTGAAGCTTTCTTT. It codes for CASSFHRDGSTEAFF.

This clonotype was seen ten or more times. The chain recombines TRBV5-5 with TRBJ2-2; 9 bases align to TRBD2. Per germline, CDR1 SGHKS and CDR2 YYEKEE (reference sequence). J was trimmed by 4 bases and V by 2 bases; bases with no gene match: 6. The CDR3 runs 16 residues. The CDR3 here is CASSFRLAEITGELFF. The CDR3 bases are TGTGCCAGCAGCTTTCGACTAGCGGAGATCACCGGGGAGCTGTTTTTT.

This clonotype was found a few times. It may be a read error: a sequence one base away is much more abundant. The chain recombines TRBV7-2 with TRBJ2-7; 10 bases agree with TRBD1. The J segment lost 7 bases and the V segment lost 5 bases, leaving 8 bases of the junction unmatched. The germline V gene has CDR1 SGHTA and CDR2 FQGNSA. This CDR3 has 14 amino acids. This chain's CDR3 is CASSPTGGVGEQYF. The CDR3 DNA follows: TGTGCCAGCAGCCCGACAGGGGGCGTGGGGGAGCAGTACTTC.